This TCR beta chain was profiled in a study of Ad26.COV2.S vaccination and SARS-CoV-2 variants. Using immunoSEQ multiplex PCR, the repertoire was profiled, and TCRdb retains in-frame clones only, with some absent. The repertoire holds hundreds of thousands of clones, with about 91% as singletons. Trimming took 2 bases from V and 6 from J; bases not matched to a gene: 11. The CDR3 loop spans 17 amino acids. Per germline, CDR1 SGHRS and CDR2 YFSETQ. The clonotype comes from a human donor who had recovered from COVID-19. This chain links TRBV5-1 with TRBJ2-7; 13 nucleotides agree with TRBD2. The material sequenced was peripheral blood, taken after recovery from COVID-19. DNA for the CDR3: TGCGCCAGCAGCTTCCTAAGAACTAGCGGGGGGGCCGGCGAGCAGTACTTC. As protein: CASSFLRTSGGAGEQYF.